The present T cell receptor (beta chain) was sequenced within a study of cytomegalovirus exposure and HLA in healthy donors. Points from the study as a whole: A later analysis appeared to link common viral pathogens to several of the most significant clusters. Most TCRs appeared rarely, but some public TCRs recurred in many donors. Prior analysis indicated that the majority of TCR beta V segments exhibited productivity approximately 87% or approximately 30% of the time.

13 Jbeta primers and 60 Vbeta primers were used for the PCR. TCRdb keeps only in-frame clones here, not all; method: immunoSEQ multiplex PCR. The sample holds about 86,000 clones, around 71% seen once. After removal of 0 bases from V and 7 bases from J, the junction contained 23 bases not matched to a gene. In germline, CDR1 is SGHDN, CDR2 FVKESK. CDR3 length: 20 amino acids. Comments on this clone: Its antigen is as yet unknown.

This sequence originates from a man in his sixties in good health and CMV-seronegative. The chain employs TRBV14 and TRBJ2-7, with 8 positions matching TRBD1. The sequencing input was PBMCs. This chain's CDR3 is CASSQDLEQGDSSVSLEQYF. The CDR3 DNA follows: TGTGCCAGCAGCCAAGACCTGGAACAGGGGGATTCTAGCGTAAGCCTGGAGCAGTACTTC.